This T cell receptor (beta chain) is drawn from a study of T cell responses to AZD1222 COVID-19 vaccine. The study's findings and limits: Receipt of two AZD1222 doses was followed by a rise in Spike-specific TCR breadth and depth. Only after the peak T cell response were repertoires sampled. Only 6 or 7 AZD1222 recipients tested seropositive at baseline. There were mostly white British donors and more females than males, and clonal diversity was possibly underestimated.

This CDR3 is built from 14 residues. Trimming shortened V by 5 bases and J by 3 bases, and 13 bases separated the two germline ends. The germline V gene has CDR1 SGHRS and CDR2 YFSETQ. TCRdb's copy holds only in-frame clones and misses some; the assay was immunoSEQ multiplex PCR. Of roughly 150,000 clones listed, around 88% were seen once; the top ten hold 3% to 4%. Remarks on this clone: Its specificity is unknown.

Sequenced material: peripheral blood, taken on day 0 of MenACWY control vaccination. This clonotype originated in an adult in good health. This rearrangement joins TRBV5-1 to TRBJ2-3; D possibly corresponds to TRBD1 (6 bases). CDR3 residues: CASRLDTGTDTQYF. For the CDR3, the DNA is TGCGCCAGCAGACTTGACACAGGGACAGATACGCAGTATTTT.